A single sample is the source of the 21 T cell receptor beta chains below, sequenced in a study of blood T cell repertoires in COVID-19. TCRdb's copy holds only in-frame clones and misses some; the assay was immunoSEQ multiplex PCR. The sample has about 190,000 clones; 65% to 80% are singletons. Material: peripheral blood. All receptors come from a woman between 45 and 60 years old with acute or convalescent COVID-19.

The chain couples TRBV9 to TRBJ1-1, with a possible D match to TRBD1 (5 bases). The CDR3 consists of 14 residues. The germline V and J ends were trimmed by 4 bases and 11 bases, with 21 bases remaining between them. Germline V CDR1 and CDR2: SGDLS, YYNGEE. The CDR3 DNA is TGTGCCAGCAGCCCATCTACTGGGGGGGTGTTGGCTTTCTTT. This codes for CASSPSTGGVLAFF.

This chain links TRBV10-1 with TRBJ2-7, with D perhaps matching TRBD1 (6 bases). The CDR3 sequence is 15 residues long. V was pared by 6 bases and J by 2 bases, with 17 bases between. CDR1 and CDR2 (germline): WNHNN, SYGVQD (reference sequence). CDR3 region: CASSDDGTNPYEQYF. In DNA form, the CDR3 reads TGCGCCAGCAGCGACGATGGGACAAATCCCTACGAGCAGTACTTC.

This clone came up once. The rearrangement links TRBV9 to TRBJ1-1, with D hard to call. The CDR3 consists of 13 residues. V lost 0 bases to trimming and J lost 2 bases, with 5 bases between them. Germline V CDR1 and CDR2: SGDLS, YYNGEE. Written as DNA, the CDR3 is TGTGCCAGCAGCGTAGCTCCCAACACTGAAGCTTTCTTT. Translation gives CASSVAPNTEAFF.

CDR3 in amino acids: CASSLGYSLNEKLFF. DNA for the CDR3: TGTGCCAGCAGCCTAGGCTACAGCCTTAATGAAAAACTGTTTTTT. J is TRBJ1-4 and V is TRBV3-1 (or the pseudogene TRBV3-2), with unresolved D. There are 15 residues in the CDR3. Germline CDR1 reads LGHDT; CDR2 reads YNNKEL (reference sequence). V was pared by 4 bases and J by 4 bases, with 13 bases between.

The gene calls are TRBV11-2 and TRBJ2-1; 15 bases match TRBD2. CDR3 length: 19 amino acids. From germline, CDR1 is SGHAT and CDR2 FQNNGV. V was clipped by 5 bases and J by 7 bases; unmatched bases: 15. In DNA form, the CDR3 reads TGTGCCAGCAGCCGCCCTGGGACTAGCGGGAGGAATACGAGGAATGAGCAGTTCTTC. It encodes CASSRPGTSGRNTRNEQFF.

This chain connects TRBV6-1 to TRBJ2-7; 8 bases are a match to TRBD2. The length of the CDR3 is 13 residues. Germline CDR1 and CDR2: MNHNS and SASEGT. Germline trimming cut 5 bases from V and 7 bases from J; bases unmatched to any gene: 7. In DNA form, the CDR3 reads TGTGCCAGCAGTTCCGTGTCTAGCGGGGAGCAGTACTTC. It is translated as CASSSVSSGEQYF.

The chain joins TRBV11-3 to TRBJ2-3; 11 bases align to TRBD2. CDR3 length: 15 amino acids. In germline, CDR1 is SGHNT, CDR2 YENEEA. Trimming cost V 6 bases and J 6 bases; bases outside gene matches: 8. The CDR3 region is CASSSSGGRGDTQYF. CDR3 sequence (DNA): TGTGCCAGCAGTTCTAGCGGGGGGCGTGGGGATACGCAGTATTTT.

The chain carries TRBV15 and TRBJ1-3, with unresolved D. The length of the CDR3 is 17 residues. V lost 5 bases to trimming and J lost 0 bases, with 17 bases between them. The germline gives CDR1 LNHNV, CDR2 YYDKDF (reference sequence). The CDR3 loop reads CATSPAFRGGSGNTIYF. Written as DNA, the CDR3 is TGTGCCACCAGCCCCGCCTTTCGGGGAGGCTCTGGAAACACCATATATTTT.

This sequence joins TRBV6-5 and TRBJ1-1; 10 bases map to TRBD1. V lost 4 bases to trimming and J lost 4 bases; unmatched junction nucleotides: 0. CDR1 and CDR2 from the germline V gene are MNHEY and SVGAGI. This CDR3 spans 13 amino acids. For the CDR3, the DNA is TGTGCCAGCAGTTGGACAGGGGGCACTGAAGCTTTCTTT. Translated, it gives CASSWTGGTEAFF.

In this sample, this clone turned up a few times. The chain combines TRBV4-2 with TRBJ1-2; a possible D gene is TRBD1 (5 bases). Germline CDR1 reads LGHNA; CDR2 reads YNFKEQ. V lost 0 bases and J 4 bases, leaving 12 bases between the germline ends. This CDR3 is 15 amino acids long. In nucleotides, the CDR3 is TGTGCCAGCAGCCAAGATAGTGGGGGGGGCTATGGCTACACCTTC. Translated, it gives CASSQDSGGGYGYTF.

The J gene is TRBJ1-2, the V gene TRBV7-2; 9 nucleotides line up with TRBD1. CDR1 and CDR2 from the germline V gene are SGHTA and FQGNSA. V lost 5 bases, J lost 3 bases, and 4 bases stayed unmatched. The CDR3 extends over 14 amino acids. CDR3 sequence: CASSLRTGDYGYTF. CDR3 sequence (DNA): TGTGCCAGCAGCCTGAGGACAGGGGACTATGGCTACACCTTC.

This rearrangement joins TRBV20-1 to TRBJ1-2; the D gene is possibly TRBD1 (5 bases). The germline V gene has CDR1 DFQATT and CDR2 SNEGSKA (reference sequence). The germline V and J ends were trimmed by 8 bases and 5 bases, with 12 bases remaining between them. The CDR3 spans 11 residues. The CDR3 is CSSTWTYGYTF. CDR3 DNA sequence: TGCAGTTCCACGTGGACATATGGCTACACCTTC.

The sample holds a few counts of this clone. This chain joins TRBV2 and TRBJ1-4; 9 nucleotides agree with TRBD1. The J segment lost 8 bases and the V segment lost 4 bases, leaving 11 bases of the junction unmatched. The length of the CDR3 is 16 residues. Germline CDR1 is SNHLY and CDR2 is FYNNEI. The chain's CDR3 is CASSGGTGQQWEKLFF. CDR3 DNA: TGTGCCAGCAGTGGAGGGACAGGGCAGCAATGGGAAAAACTGTTTTTT. The full variable domain, rest sourced from reference TRBV2 and TRBJ1-4, is EPEVTQTPSHQVTQMGQEVILRCVPISNHLYFYWYRQILGQKVEFLVSFYNNEISEKSEIFDDQFSVERPDGSNFTLKIRSTKLEDSAMYFCASSGGTGQQWEKLFFGSGTQLSVL.

The CDR3 sequence: CASSRGQSSSYEQYF. The CDR3 region has the DNA TGTGCCAGCTCACGAGGACAGTCTTCCTCCTACGAGCAGTACTTC. The genes are TRBV18 and TRBJ2-7; perhaps TRBD1 as D (6 bases). CDR3 length equals 15 residues. The ends were cut back, 4 bases at V and 0 bases at J, with 13 bases in the middle. From germline, CDR1 is KGHSH and CDR2 LQKENI. The full variable domain, its missing parts supplied by reference TRBV18 and TRBJ2-7, is NAGVMQNPRHLVRRRGQEARLRCSPMKGHSHVYWYRQLPEEGLKFMVYLQKENIIDESGMPKERFSAEFPKEGPSILRIQQVVRGDSAAYFCASSRGQSSSYEQYFGPGTRLTVT.

V usage is TRBV14 and J usage is TRBJ2-3, with D perhaps TRBD1 (5 bases). The V end was cut by 0 bases, the J end by 2 bases, with 12 bases between. The CDR3 length is 16 residues. The germline V gene encodes CDR1 SGHDN and CDR2 FVKESK. DNA for the CDR3: TGTGCCAGCAGCCAAGATGAACAGGCATACACAGATACGCAGTATTTT. The encoded protein is CASSQDEQAYTDTQYF.

CDR3: CASSYSRASNTEAFF. CDR3 nucleotides: TGTGCCAGCAGTTACTCGAGGGCCAGCAACACTGAAGCTTTCTTT. The V gene is TRBV6-5, the J gene TRBJ1-1; D unresolved. CDR3 length: 15 residues. Trimming removed 0 bases at V and 2 bases at J, with 10 bases between. CDR1 and CDR2 (germline): MNHEY, SVGAGI.

This rearrangement joins TRBV7-2 to TRBJ2-3; the match to TRBD1 covers 8 bases. J gave up 7 bases and V 0 bases, and 9 bases lay outside the gene matches. Germline assignment: CDR1 SGHTA and CDR2 FQGNSA. The CDR3 totals 16 residues. The CDR3 DNA reads as TGTGCCAGCAGCTTAGCGCTGGCAGGGGGCGAGAATACGCAGTATTTT. Translated, it gives CASSLALAGGENTQYF.

The rearrangement joins TRBV18 to TRBJ1-4; possible D gene TRBD1, 6 bases. CDR1 KGHSH and CDR2 LQKENI come from the germline V gene. V lost 6 bases and J lost 8, with 13 bases in between. The CDR3 consists of 13 residues. The CDR3 protein is CASSWGQQEKLFF. The CDR3 DNA reads TGTGCCAGCTCCTGGGGGCAGCAAGAAAAACTGTTTTTT.

This chain joins TRBV6-2 or TRBV6-3 and TRBJ1-5; D uncertain. Germline V gene lookup returns CDR1 MNHEY and CDR2 SVGEGT. The CDR3 has 15 residues. V was clipped by 3 bases and J by 0 bases, with 9 bases between them. This CDR3 reads CASSYGLTSNQPQHF. The CDR3 coding sequence is TGTGCCAGCAGTTATGGTCTAACTAGCAATCAGCCCCAGCATTTT.

The chain links TRBV5-1 to TRBJ1-3, with 11 nucleotides matching TRBD1. V was clipped by 4 bases and J by 8 bases; unmatched bases: 5. Per germline, CDR1 SGHRS and CDR2 YFSETQ. The CDR3 covers 14 residues. DNA for the CDR3: TGCGCCAGCAGCCCCGGACAGGGGGCAGACACCATATATTTT. Translated, it gives CASSPGQGADTIYF.

The gene calls are TRBV12-5 and TRBJ1-1; 7 nucleotides match TRBD1. The V and J ends lost 0 bases and 3 bases, in that order; junction bases with no gene match: 10. Germline V lookup: CDR1 LGHNT, CDR2 FRNRAP. The CDR3 runs to 17 residues. The CDR3 here is CASGLVLFPGGDTEAFF. CDR3 nucleotide sequence: TGTGCTAGTGGTTTGGTACTCTTTCCAGGGGGAGACACTGAAGCTTTCTTT. The whole variable domain, remainder taken from reference TRBV12-5 and TRBJ1-1, is DARVTQTPRHKVTEMGQEVTMRCQPILGHNTVFWYRQTMMQGLELLAYFRNRAPLDDSGMPKDRFSAEMPDATLATLKIQPSEPRDSAVYFCASGLVLFPGGDTEAFFGQGTRLTVV.